The rows below give T cell receptor beta chains drawn from one sample of a study of T cells after yellow fever vaccination. TCRdb called the 5' RACE reads again in MiXCR, with one record for every CDR3 protein. This sample yields 300,000 to 400,000 distinct CDR3 sequences, of which around 4.1% are seen a single time; about 24% belongs to the top ten. The sample in question was PBMCs, obtained 5 days after the yellow fever booster vaccination. These receptors all come from a man younger than 35 who received the YFV17D yellow fever vaccine. CDR3s include the opening cysteine and the closing phenylalanine or tryptophan. A D gene is named only where the DNA matches it firmly. Only some rows state a clone size, as once, few, many or a class for expanded clones.

abundance	j_gene	v_gene	d_gene	len	CDR3aa	CDR3nt
.	TRBJ1-1	TRBV7-9	.	14	CASSFQAGHTEAFF	TGTGCCAGCAGCTTCCAGGCAGGGCACACTGAAGCTTTCTTT
few	TRBJ2-1	TRBV9	.	13	CASSVAWADEQFF	TGTGCCAGCAGCGTAGCTTGGGCGGATGAGCAGTTCTTC
many	TRBJ2-5	TRBV29-1	TRBD1	15	CSARRDREVQETQYF	TGCAGCGCCCGGCGGGACAGGGAGGTACAAGAGACCCAGTACTTC
many	TRBJ2-7	TRBV10-3	TRBD2	14	CAISRTSDSYEQYF	TGTGCCATCAGCAGGACTAGCGACTCCTACGAGCAGTACTTC
many	TRBJ1-1	TRBV3-1	.	13	CASSRQVPTEAFF	TGTGCCAGCAGCCGACAGGTTCCCACTGAAGCTTTCTTT
many	TRBJ2-7	TRBV5-1	.	16	CASSFLNRDSSYEQYF	TGCGCCAGCAGCTTTCTCAACAGGGATTCCTCCTACGAGCAGTACTTC
many	TRBJ2-1	TRBV7-6	TRBD2	16	CASSLAAWGGYNEQFF	TGTGCCAGCAGCTTAGCAGCCTGGGGGGGATACAATGAGCAGTTCTTC
.	TRBJ2-6	TRBV5-1	.	18	CASSLVPGGTSGANVLTF	TGCGCCAGCAGCTTGGTTCCAGGGGGGACCTCTGGGGCCAACGTCCTGACTTTC
.	TRBJ1-3	TRBV4-3	.	14	CASSQESGGNTIYF	TGCGCCAGCAGCCAAGAGTCTGGAGGAAACACCATATATTTT
few	TRBJ1-2	TRBV12-3/TRBV12-4	.	12	CASRIGGHGYTF	TGTGCCAGCAGAATCGGGGGGCATGGCTACACCTTC
many	TRBJ2-3	TRBV7-2	TRBD2	17	CASSPGLAGGSTDTQYF	TGTGCCAGCAGCCCCGGACTAGCGGGGGGGTCCACAGATACGCAGTATTTT
few	TRBJ1-1	TRBV9	TRBD1	13	CASSRPPGQEAFF	TGTGCCAGCAGCCGCCCACCGGGACAGGAAGCTTTCTTT
many	TRBJ1-2	TRBV4-3	.	17	CASSKAPPQGVAAGYTF	TGCGCCAGCAGTAAAGCGCCCCCCCAAGGGGTAGCAGCGGGCTACACCTTC
many	TRBJ2-2	TRBV21-1	.	16	CASSNEQGANTGELFF	TGTGCCAGCAGCAACGAACAGGGTGCGAACACCGGGGAGCTGTTTTTT
.	TRBJ2-2	TRBV12-3/TRBV12-4	.	16	CASSPSPPPGTGELFF	TGTGCCAGCAGCCCCAGCCCGCCCCCGGGCACCGGGGAGCTGTTTTTT
.	TRBJ2-6	TRBV11-2	.	17	CASSLGRGRSGANVLTF	TGTGCCAGCAGCTTAGGACGAGGACGCTCTGGGGCCAACGTCCTGACTTTC
.	TRBJ2-1	TRBV7-2	TRBD2	16	CASSLTGTSGNNEQFF	TGTGCCAGCAGCCTTACCGGGACTAGCGGTAACAATGAGCAGTTCTTC
many	TRBJ2-2	TRBV5-4	.	15	CASSFGFPNTGELFF	TGTGCCAGCAGCTTTGGTTTCCCGAACACCGGGGAGCTGTTTTTT
many	TRBJ1-5	TRBV7-9	.	14	CASSFSDTNQPQHF	TGTGCCAGCAGCTTTAGTGACACCAATCAGCCCCAGCATTTT
many	TRBJ1-2	TRBV5-4	.	12	CASTGRGYGYTF	TGTGCCAGCACCGGGCGGGGCTATGGCTACACCTTC
many	TRBJ1-1	TRBV4-2	TRBD1	15	CASRSLRDRDTEAFF	TGTGCCAGCAGATCACTCCGGGACAGGGACACTGAAGCTTTCTTT
many	TRBJ2-5	TRBV7-9	TRBD2	15	CASGLAGVVSETQYF	TGTGCCAGTGGACTAGCGGGGGTTGTTTCGGAGACCCAGTACTTC
.	TRBJ2-5	TRBV12-3/TRBV12-4	TRBD1	16	CASSKRGQGVKETQYF	TGTGCCAGCAGTAAACGAGGACAGGGCGTAAAAGAGACCCAGTACTTC
few	TRBJ1-3	TRBV3-1	TRBD1	14	CASSQTGGRNTIYF	TGTGCCAGCAGCCAAACAGGGGGCCGAAACACCATATATTTT
many	TRBJ1-2	TRBV6-5	.	15	CASSSPKDGNYGYTF	TGTGCCAGCAGTTCACCCAAGGACGGTAACTATGGCTACACCTTC
medium-sized	TRBJ2-5	TRBV20-1	TRBD2	14	CSATGLADQETQYF	TGCAGTGCAACAGGACTAGCGGACCAAGAGACCCAGTACTTC
.	TRBJ2-1	TRBV4-2	TRBD2	15	CASSPGTSGDDEQFF	TGTGCCAGCAGCCCTGGGACTAGCGGGGACGATGAGCAGTTCTTC
many	TRBJ2-1	TRBV5-6	TRBD2	15	CASSLRGGSYNEQFF	TGTGCCAGCTCCCTACGGGGGGGTTCCTACAATGAGCAGTTCTTC
.	TRBJ2-1	TRBV20-1	.	15	CSASVATVGGNEQFF	TGCAGTGCTAGCGTGGCTACAGTGGGGGGCAATGAGCAGTTCTTC
few	TRBJ2-7	TRBV5-1	.	15	CASSKRTELSGEQYF	TGCGCCAGCAGCAAAAGGACAGAACTCTCTGGGGAGCAGTACTTC
few	TRBJ2-1	TRBV24-1	.	16	CATSDHDRTPYNEQFF	TGTGCCACCAGTGATCATGACAGGACACCCTACAATGAGCAGTTCTTC
few	TRBJ1-1	TRBV5-1	.	16	CASSLAQAAGGVEAFF	TGCGCCAGCAGCTTGGCCCAGGCGGCCGGGGGAGTTGAAGCTTTCTTT
many	TRBJ2-1	TRBV5-1	.	12	CASSFPEGEQFF	TGCGCCAGCAGCTTCCCAGAGGGTGAGCAGTTCTTC
few	TRBJ2-7	TRBV27	.	15	CASSSSLEYPYEQYF	TGTGCCAGCAGTTCGAGCCTCGAATACCCCTACGAGCAGTACTTC
many	TRBJ2-5	TRBV6-5	.	13	CASQQGNQETQYF	TGTGCCAGCCAGCAGGGGAACCAAGAGACCCAGTACTTC
many	TRBJ2-2	TRBV6-5	.	16	CASSFSRGGTYGELFF	TGTGCCAGCAGTTTTTCTCGCGGGGGCACTTACGGGGAGCTGTTTTTT
.	TRBJ2-2	TRBV4-2	.	16	CASSQSGMGYTGELFF	TGTGCCAGCAGCCAATCTGGGATGGGGTACACCGGGGAGCTGTTTTTT
.	TRBJ2-1	TRBV11-2	TRBD2	19	CASSLEASGGPSSYNEQFF	TGTGCCAGCAGCTTAGAGGCTAGCGGGGGGCCGAGCTCCTACAATGAGCAGTTCTTC
many	TRBJ2-3	TRBV20-1	.	12	CSAETDTDTQYF	TGCAGTGCCGAGACAGACACAGATACGCAGTATTTT
few	TRBJ2-2	TRBV5-4	.	15	CASSLVGAQAGELFF	TGTGCCAGCAGCTTGGTGGGGGCGCAAGCCGGGGAGCTGTTTTTT
many	TRBJ1-6	TRBV5-1	TRBD1	16	CASSLGGTGVFSPLHF	TGCGCCAGCAGCCTAGGCGGGACAGGCGTTTTTTCACCCCTCCACTTT
.	TRBJ1-5	TRBV20-1	TRBD1	12	CSLGTVGQPQHF	TGCAGTCTTGGGACAGTCGGCCAGCCCCAGCATTTT
.	TRBJ2-5	TRBV5-5	.	16	CASSLVGGTLRETQYF	TGTGCCAGCAGCTTGGTAGGTGGTACTCTTCGAGAGACCCAGTACTTC
.	TRBJ1-2	TRBV9	.	16	CASSVVGIASPAGYTF	TGTGCCAGCAGCGTAGTGGGGATTGCATCTCCCGCAGGCTACACCTTC
.	TRBJ2-5	TRBV4-3	.	14	CASSQVANPETQYF	TGCGCCAGCAGCCAAGTTGCTAATCCAGAGACCCAGTACTTC
.	TRBJ1-2	TRBV3-1	.	15	CASTPGEGWHYGYTF	TGTGCCAGCACCCCTGGAGAAGGTTGGCACTATGGCTACACCTTC
.	TRBJ1-1	TRBV12-3/TRBV12-4	.	12	CASTRLGTEAFF	TGTGCCAGCACCCGACTTGGAACTGAAGCTTTCTTT
few	TRBJ1-5	TRBV12-3/TRBV12-4	TRBD1	16	CASSILQGNSNQPQHF	TGTGCCAGCAGTATTTTACAGGGGAATAGCAATCAGCCCCAGCATTTT
.	TRBJ1-5	TRBV20-1	TRBD1	14	CSATTGRSNQPQHF	TGCAGTGCCACGACAGGGCGAAGCAATCAGCCCCAGCATTTT
many	TRBJ2-2	TRBV5-1	.	14	CASSGVREVGELFF	TGCGCCAGCAGCGGGGTCAGGGAGGTCGGGGAGCTGTTTTTT
.	TRBJ1-4	TRBV5-1	.	14	CASSLQGPNEKLFF	TGCGCCAGCAGCTTGCAGGGCCCTAATGAAAAACTGTTTTTT
few	TRBJ1-6	TRBV7-8	.	17	CASSPGRFSSYNSPLHF	TGTGCCAGCAGCCCGGGACGCTTTTCGTCCTATAATTCACCCCTCCACTTT
.	TRBJ2-3	TRBV11-2	TRBD1	14	CASTRTGATDTQYF	TGTGCCAGCACCCGGACAGGGGCCACAGATACGCAGTATTTT